The next 8 T cell receptor beta chains were all read from a single sample in a study of cytomegalovirus exposure and HLA in healthy donors. Primers included in the PCR were 60 Vbeta and 13 Jbeta primers. Profiling relied on immunoSEQ multiplex PCR, and the TCRdb table lists in-frame clones only, not all of them. The sample holds approximately 290,000 clones, about 80% seen once. Input material: PBMCs. The receptors were sampled from a girl between 2 and 10 years old in good health and CMV-seronegative.

The count of this clone is one. The rearrangement links TRBV7-6 to TRBJ1-1; a possible D gene is TRBD1 (5 bases). Trimming left V 4 bases short and J 0 bases short, with 9 bases between. Germline CDR1 is SGHVS and CDR2 is FNYEAQ. The CDR3 spans 14 residues. CDR3 protein: CASSSDSMNTEAFF. Here the CDR3 DNA reads TGTGCCAGCAGCTCCGACAGTATGAACACTGAAGCTTTCTTT.

V gene TRBV29-1 combines with J gene TRBJ2-5, with D perhaps TRBD2 (6 bases). The V gene lost 0 bases and the J gene lost 5 bases, with 10 bases spanning the gap. Per the germline V gene, CDR1 is SQVTM and CDR2 is ANQGSEA. The CDR3 contains 13 residues. As DNA, the CDR3 is TGCAGCGTTGAAGATCGGGGGACGGAGACCCAGTACTTC. Translation: CSVEDRGTETQYF.

This sequence joins TRBV28 and TRBJ2-5, with 12 bases matching TRBD2. Germline V gene sequence: CDR1 MDHEN, CDR2 SYDVKM. The CDR3 consists of 17 residues. Losses at the gene ends were 6 bases for V and 4 bases for J; bases not matched to a gene: 12. CDR3 coding DNA: TGTGCCAGCAGGTCAGCTAGCGGGAGGGCCGATCCAGAGACCCAGTACTTC. Translating it yields CASRSASGRADPETQYF.

This clone appeared a single time. The rearrangement uses TRBV30 and TRBJ1-5; D unclear. This CDR3 is 13 amino acids long. Germline V CDR1 and CDR2: GTSNPN, SVGIG (reference sequence). Trimming cost V 1 base and J 4 bases, with 8 bases left between them. CDR3 DNA: TGTGCCTGGAGTGACAGTGGGAATCAGCCCCAGCATTTT. Amino acids: CAWSDSGNQPQHF. The full variable domain, its missing parts supplied by reference TRBV30 and TRBJ1-5, is SQTIHQWPATLVQPVGSPLSLECTVEGTSNPNLYWYRQAAGRGLQLLFYSVGIGQISSEVPQNLSASRPQDRQFILSSKKLLLSDSGFYLCAWSDSGNQPQHFGDGTRLSIL.

The chain links TRBV13 to TRBJ2-1, with D tentatively TRBD2 (6 bases). CDR1 and CDR2 (germline): PRHDT, FYEKMQ (reference sequence). The CDR3 is made up of 14 amino acids. Deletions cut 2 bases from V and 9 bases from J, with 14 bases between. The CDR3 DNA reads TGTGCCAGCAGCTTAACTAGCAACCCCGGTGAGCAGTTCTTC. This codes for CASSLTSNPGEQFF.

CDR3 sequence reads: CASSLGTDYGYTF. The CDR3, as DNA: TGTGCCAGCAGCTTGGGGACAGACTATGGCTACACCTTC. The chain is built from TRBV7-8 and TRBJ1-2; 7 nucleotides align to TRBD1. The CDR3 consists of 13 residues. Germline CDR1 is SGHVS and CDR2 is FQNEAQ. Unmatched junction bases numbered 1, after V lost 3 bases and J lost 3 bases.

A word on this clone: At the DNA level, this CDR3 is encoded by other sequences in the same sample as well. This chain connects TRBV27 to TRBJ2-7; TRBD1 aligns across 7 bases. The germline CDR1 and CDR2 sequences are MNHEY and SMNVEV (reference sequence). J gave up 3 bases and V 4 bases, and 6 bases lay outside the gene matches. The CDR3 runs to 14 residues. The CDR3 protein is CASSSTGLSYEQYF. The CDR3 bases are TGTGCCAGCAGTTCGACAGGGTTAAGCTACGAGCAGTACTTC.

The chain links TRBV9 to TRBJ1-1; D call uncertain. V was trimmed by 3 bases and J by 2 bases, leaving 11 bases between them. Germline lookup yields CDR1 SGDLS and CDR2 YYNGEE. The CDR3 is made up of 14 amino acids. The CDR3 coding sequence is TGTGCCAGCAGCGGGGAGGGATCAAACACTGAAGCTTTCTTT. This gives the protein CASSGEGSNTEAFF.